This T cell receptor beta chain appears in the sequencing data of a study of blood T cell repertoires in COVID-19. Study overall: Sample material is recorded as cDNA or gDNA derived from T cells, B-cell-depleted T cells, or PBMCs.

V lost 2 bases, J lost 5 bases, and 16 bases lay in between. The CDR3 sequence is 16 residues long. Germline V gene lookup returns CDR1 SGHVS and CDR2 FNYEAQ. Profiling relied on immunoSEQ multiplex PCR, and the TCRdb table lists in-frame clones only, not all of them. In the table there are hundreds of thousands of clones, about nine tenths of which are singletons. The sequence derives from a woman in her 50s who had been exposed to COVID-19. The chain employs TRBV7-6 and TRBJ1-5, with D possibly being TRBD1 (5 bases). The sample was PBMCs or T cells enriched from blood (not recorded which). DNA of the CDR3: TGTGCCAGCAGCTTAACCCCCCGGGGGGTCGATCAGCCCCAGCATTTT. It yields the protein CASSLTPRGVDQPQHF.